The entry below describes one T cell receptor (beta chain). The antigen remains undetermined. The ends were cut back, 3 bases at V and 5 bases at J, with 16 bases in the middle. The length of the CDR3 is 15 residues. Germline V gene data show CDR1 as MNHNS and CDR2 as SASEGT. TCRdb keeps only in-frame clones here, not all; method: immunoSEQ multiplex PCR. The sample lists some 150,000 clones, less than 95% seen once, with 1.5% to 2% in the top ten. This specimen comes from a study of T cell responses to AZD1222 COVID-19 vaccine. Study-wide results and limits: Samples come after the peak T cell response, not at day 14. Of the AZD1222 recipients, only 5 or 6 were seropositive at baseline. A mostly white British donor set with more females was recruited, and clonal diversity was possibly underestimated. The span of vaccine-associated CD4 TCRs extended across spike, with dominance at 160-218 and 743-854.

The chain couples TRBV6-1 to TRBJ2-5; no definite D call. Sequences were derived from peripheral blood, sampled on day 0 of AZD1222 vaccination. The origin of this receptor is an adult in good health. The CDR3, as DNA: TGTGCCAGCAGTGACCTTACCCACGTCAAGGAGACCCAGTACTTC. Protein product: CASSDLTHVKETQYF.